This T cell receptor beta chain was captured in a study of CD8+CD57+ T cells in acquired aplastic anemia. Study-level findings and limits: Patients were compared with controls for CD8+ Simpson's diversity, and no significant difference emerged. Roughly 30 CD8+ CDR3 sequences occurred in both the patients and the controls.

The CDR3 spans 18 residues. Germline CDR1 and CDR2: SGHDN and FVKESK. V was shortened by 1 base and J by 0 bases, with 18 bases between the two germline ends. Genomic DNA served as template for TCR beta VDJ and CDR3 profiling. TCRdb processed the reads anew with MiXCR; each CDR3 protein has one entry. The data contain 200,000 to 250,000 distinct CDR3 sequences, about half of them singletons. Patients who underwent sequencing had shown CD8+CD57+ cell expansion by flow cytometry. This clonotype was seen repeatedly, ten times or more. The antigen is undetermined. The material sequenced was sorted CD4+, CD8+, or CD8+CD57+ T cells (not recorded which) from PBMCs. This TCR was recovered from a human donor with aplastic anemia. The rearrangement joins TRBV14 to TRBJ1-1, with a weak D call TRBD1 (6 bases). DNA of the CDR3: TGTGCCAGCAGCCAAGCCCCATGGCAGAGGACAGTGAACACTGAAGCTTTCTTT. This codes for CASSQAPWQRTVNTEAFF.